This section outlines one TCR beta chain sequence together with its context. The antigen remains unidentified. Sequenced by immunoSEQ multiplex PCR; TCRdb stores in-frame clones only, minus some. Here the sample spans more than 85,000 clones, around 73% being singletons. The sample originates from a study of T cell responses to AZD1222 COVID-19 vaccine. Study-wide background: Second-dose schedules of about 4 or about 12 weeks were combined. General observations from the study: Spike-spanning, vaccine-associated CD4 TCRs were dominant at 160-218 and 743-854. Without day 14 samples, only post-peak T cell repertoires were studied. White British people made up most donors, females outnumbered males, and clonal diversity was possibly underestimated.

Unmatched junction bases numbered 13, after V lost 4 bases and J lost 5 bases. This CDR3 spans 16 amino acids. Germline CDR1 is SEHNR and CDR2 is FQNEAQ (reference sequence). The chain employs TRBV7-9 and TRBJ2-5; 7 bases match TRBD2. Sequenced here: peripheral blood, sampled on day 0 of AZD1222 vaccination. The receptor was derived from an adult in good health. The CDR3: CASSYPPGGGWETQYF. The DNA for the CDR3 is TGTGCCAGCAGCTATCCCCCGGGGGGAGGATGGGAGACCCAGTACTTC.